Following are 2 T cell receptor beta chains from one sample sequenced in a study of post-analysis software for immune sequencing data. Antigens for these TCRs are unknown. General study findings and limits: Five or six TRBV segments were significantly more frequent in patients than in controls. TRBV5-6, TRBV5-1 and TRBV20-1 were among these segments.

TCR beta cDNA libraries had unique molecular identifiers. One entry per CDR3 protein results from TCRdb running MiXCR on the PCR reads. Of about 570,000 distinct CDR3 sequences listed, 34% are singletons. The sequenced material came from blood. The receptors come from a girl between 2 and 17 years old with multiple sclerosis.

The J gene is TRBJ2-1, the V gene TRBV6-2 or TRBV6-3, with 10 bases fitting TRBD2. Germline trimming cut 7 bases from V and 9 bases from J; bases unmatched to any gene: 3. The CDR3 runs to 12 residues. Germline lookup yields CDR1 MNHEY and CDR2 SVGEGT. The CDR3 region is CASTRTSGEQFF. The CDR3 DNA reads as TGTGCCAGCACTAGGACTAGCGGTGAGCAGTTCTTC.

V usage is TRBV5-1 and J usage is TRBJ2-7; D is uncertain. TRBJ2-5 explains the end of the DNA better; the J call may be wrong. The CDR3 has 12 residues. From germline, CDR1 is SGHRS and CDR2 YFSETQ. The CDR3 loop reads CASSWVKETQYF. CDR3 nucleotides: TGCGCCAGCAGCTGGGTTAAAGAGACCCAGTACTTC.